This T cell receptor (beta chain) comes out of a study of T cell repertoires in cytomegalovirus infection. MiXCR, run by TCRdb on the reads, gives a single entry per CDR3 protein. Here the sample spans 550,000 to 850,000 distinct CDR3 sequences, about 33% being singletons. The CDR3 loop spans 14 amino acids. The V and J ends lost 3 bases and 4 bases respectively, with 10 bases between them. The germline V gene has CDR1 LNHNV and CDR2 YYDKDF (reference sequence). Points on this clonotype: The antigen is unknown.

Overall study findings and caveats: Clonotypes of TCR beta that were HLA-C-restricted and CMV-specific dominated the ex vivo response.

The sample in question was cultured PBMCs, obtained from culture after CMV antigen stimulation. This TCR came from a human donor in good health (CMV status not recorded). Some clones in this sample may be carry-over from other donors' samples. V is TRBV15 and J is TRBJ2-1; D is uncertain. CDR3 region: CATSRTGPYNEQFF. The CDR3 DNA reads as TGTGCCACCAGCAGGACGGGCCCATACAATGAGCAGTTCTTC.